Below are 21 T cell receptor beta chains sequenced from a single sample in a study of shared clonotypes between healthy human individuals. The protocol was immunoSEQ multiplex PCR, while the TCRdb copy is restricted to in-frame clones and leaves out a portion. The sample lists millions of clones; 93% were seen once. As defined, naive CD8 cells were CD45RO-negative and positively selected for CCR7, with terminally differentiated effector memory CD45RA+ cells excluded. Sequencing was performed on naive CD8+ T cells from PBMCs. The receptors here all came from a man younger than 35 in good health. Some clones in this sample may be carry-over from other donors' samples.

This chain uses TRBV19 with TRBJ2-7; D perhaps matches TRBD1 (7 bases). V gave up 6 bases and J gave up 1 base, with 16 bases separating them. The CDR3 loop spans 15 amino acids. CDR1 is LNHDA, CDR2 SQIVND, per germline (reference sequence). The CDR3 loop reads CASSPGGDSSYEQYF. DNA of the CDR3: TGTGCCAGTAGCCCAGGCGGGGACAGTTCCTACGAGCAGTACTTC.

On this clone itself: Other DNA sequences in the same sample also yield this CDR3. V gene TRBV10-3 combines with J gene TRBJ2-7; D remains unclear. CDR3 length: 14 residues. Trimming removed 0 bases at V and 1 base at J, with 7 bases between. The V gene's germline CDR1 is ENHRY and CDR2 SYGVKD. The CDR3 spells CAISESVGSYEQYF. As DNA, the CDR3 is TGTGCCATCAGTGAGTCAGTAGGGTCCTACGAGCAGTACTTC.

This sequence joins TRBV9 and TRBJ2-1, with TRBD2 as a possible D gene (6 bases). The CDR3 sequence is 15 residues long. Germline CDR1 SGDLS, CDR2 YYNGEE. V dropped 1 base and J dropped 3 bases, with 11 bases sitting between them. The CDR3 protein is CASSVQEGFYNEQFF. The CDR3, as DNA: TGTGCCAGCAGCGTACAGGAGGGGTTCTACAATGAGCAGTTCTTC.

The rearrangement links TRBV4-3 to TRBJ2-7; 7 bases fit TRBD2. This CDR3 has 14 amino acids. CDR1 and CDR2 from the germline V gene are LGHNA and YSLEER. V shed 6 bases and J 1 base; nucleotides not matched to a gene: 6. CDR3 sequence reads: CASSAGVWSYEQYF. CDR3 sequence (DNA): TGCGCCAGCAGTGCGGGAGTTTGGTCCTACGAGCAGTACTTC.

The V gene is TRBV27, the J gene TRBJ2-1; 8 bases agree with TRBD1. This CDR3 region has 13 residues. V lost 5 bases to trimming and J lost 5 bases; unmatched junction nucleotides: 2. Germline loops: CDR1 MNHEY, CDR2 SMNVEV (reference sequence). For the CDR3, the DNA is TGTGCCAGCAGTCAGGGGGCGGACAATGAGCAGTTCTTC. Encoded protein: CASSQGADNEQFF.

This chain joins TRBV30 and TRBJ1-6, with no clear D. The length of the CDR3 is 13 residues. Germline values: CDR1 GTSNPN, CDR2 SVGIG (reference sequence). With 4 bases removed from V and 3 bases from J, the gap between germline ends came to 7 bases. In nucleotides, the CDR3 is TGTGCCTGGACTGGGAACTATAATTCACCCCTCCACTTT. Its translation: CAWTGNYNSPLHF.

The rearrangement uses TRBV9 and TRBJ2-3, with D uncertain. The CDR3 is 15 amino acids. CDR1 and CDR2 from the germline V gene are SGDLS and YYNGEE. The V end was cut by 4 bases, the J end by 0 bases, with 12 bases between. This CDR3 reads CASSPGGSSTDTQYF. The CDR3, as DNA: TGTGCCAGCAGCCCTGGTGGTTCGAGCACAGATACGCAGTATTTT.

A remark on this clone: Other DNA sequences in this specimen translate into the identical CDR3. The gene calls are TRBV19 and TRBJ2-3; D uncertain. There are 13 residues in the CDR3. Trimming took off 5 bases at V and 2 bases at J, with 8 bases between the two ends. Germline values: CDR1 LNHDA, CDR2 SQIVND (reference sequence). The CDR3 nucleotides are TGTGCCAGTAGTGGGTACTCCACAGATACGCAGTATTTT. Its protein product is CASSGYSTDTQYF.

This chain joins TRBV2 and TRBJ1-4; D possibly corresponds to TRBD1 (5 bases). Trimming took 3 bases from V and 7 from J, leaving 15 bases between them. The length of the CDR3 is 15 residues. Germline V gene data show CDR1 as SNHLY and CDR2 as FYNNEI. The CDR3 sequence is CASSEGGVDGEKLFF. In nucleotides, the CDR3 is TGTGCCAGCAGTGAGGGGGGGGTTGACGGTGAAAAACTGTTTTTT.

The chain is built from TRBV27 and TRBJ2-3; maybe TRBD1 (5 bases). Germline CDR1 is MNHEY and CDR2 is SMNVEV (reference sequence). V was shortened by 2 bases and J by 2 bases, with 14 bases between the two germline ends. This CDR3 has 16 amino acids. The CDR3 DNA reads as TGTGCCAGCAGTTTAAGGGGCGAGAGCCACACAGATACGCAGTATTTT. Translating it yields CASSLRGESHTDTQYF.

DNA for the CDR3: TGTGCCAGCAGCCTACGCCAGGGTTACGAGCAGTACTTC. As protein: CASSLRQGYEQYF. This chain uses TRBV6-5 with TRBJ2-7; tentative D call: TRBD1 (5 bases). Trimming took 6 bases from V and 4 from J, leaving 13 bases between them. The germline V gene has CDR1 MNHEY and CDR2 SVGAGI. The CDR3 is made up of 13 amino acids.

The rearrangement joins TRBV30 to TRBJ2-3; 11 positions agree with TRBD2. Germline V lookup: CDR1 GTSNPN, CDR2 SVGIG (reference sequence). This CDR3 is 15 amino acids long. V dropped 3 bases and J dropped 5; count of bases not matched to a gene: 7. This chain's CDR3 is CAWSLQGLAGDTQYF. In DNA form, the CDR3 reads TGTGCCTGGAGCCTTCAAGGACTAGCGGGAGATACGCAGTATTTT.

J is TRBJ2-3 and V is TRBV11-1; 14 nucleotides agree with TRBD2. Germline trimming cut 6 bases from V and 6 bases from J; bases unmatched to any gene: 2. CDR1 is SGHAT and CDR2 is FQDESV in the germline V gene (reference sequence). The CDR3 extends over 14 amino acids. This CDR3 is CASRGLAGVDTQYF. CDR3 nucleotides: TGTGCCAGCAGGGGACTAGCGGGAGTCGATACGCAGTATTTT. The full variable domain, its missing parts supplied by reference TRBV11-1 and TRBJ2-3, is EAEVAQSPRYKITEKSQAVAFWCDPISGHATLYWYRQILGQGPELLVQFQDESVVDDSQLPKDRFSAERLKGVDSTLKIQPAELGDSAMYLCASRGLAGVDTQYFGPGTRLTVL.

V gene TRBV7-2 combines with J gene TRBJ2-2, with D unresolved. This CDR3 has 13 residues. The V gene's germline CDR1 is SGHTA and CDR2 FQGNSA. The V gene lost 2 bases and the J gene lost 6 bases, with 7 bases spanning the gap. CDR3: CASSLRAAGELFF. Written as DNA, the CDR3 is TGTGCCAGCAGCTTACGGGCCGCCGGGGAGCTGTTTTTT.

The rearrangement links TRBV5-4 to TRBJ1-1; 8 positions match TRBD1. In germline, CDR1 is SGHNT, CDR2 YYREEE (reference sequence). V shed 7 bases and J 5 bases; nucleotides not matched to a gene: 4. The CDR3 totals 12 residues. CDR3 bases: TGTGCCAGCGAAGACAGGGGTACTGAAGCTTTCTTT. Translating it yields CASEDRGTEAFF.

The J gene is TRBJ1-3, the V gene TRBV2; D remains unclear. Germline-derived CDR1 and CDR2 are SNHLY and FYNNEI. Trimming shortened V by 2 bases and J by 0 bases, and 14 bases separated the two germline ends. The CDR3 runs 17 residues. CDR3 coding DNA: TGTGCCAGCAGTGAATCACTGGACCCTTACTCTGGAAACACCATATATTTT. This sequence encodes CASSESLDPYSGNTIYF.

V usage is TRBV7-6 and J usage is TRBJ2-5; D possibly matches TRBD1 or TRBD2 (6 bases each). The CDR3 runs to 16 residues. Trimming took off 5 bases at V and 0 bases at J, with 16 bases between the two ends. Germline-derived CDR1 and CDR2 are SGHVS and FNYEAQ. CDR3 in DNA: TGTGCCAGCAGCCCATCTCCGGGGGCCTACCAAGAGACCCAGTACTTC. As protein: CASSPSPGAYQETQYF.

For this clone: Distinct nucleotide sequences in the sample also encode this CDR3. The CDR3 sequence is CASSLDPTYEQYF. Here the CDR3 DNA reads TGTGCCAGCAGTTTGGACCCAACCTACGAGCAGTACTTC. V is TRBV28 and J is TRBJ2-7, with unresolved D. Trimming pared 3 bases from V and 2 bases from J, leaving 8 bases between. The CDR3 is 13 residues long. The germline V gene has CDR1 MDHEN and CDR2 SYDVKM.

This chain uses TRBV11-3 with TRBJ2-7, with 8 bases identical to TRBD2. This CDR3 spans 19 amino acids. V dropped 5 bases and J dropped 2; count of bases not matched to a gene: 20. Germline CDR1 and CDR2: SGHNT and YENEEA. CDR3 nucleotide sequence: TGTGCCAGCAGCCACGGGGGCTGGAGAGGCGGGAGGTCTACCTACGAGCAGTACTTC. Encoded protein: CASSHGGWRGGRSTYEQYF.

This clone came up once. The V call is TRBV5-6, the J call TRBJ2-1; the D is unclear. The CDR3 has 12 residues. Trimming removed 0 bases from V and 10 bases from J, with 8 bases in between. Germline values: CDR1 SGHDT, CDR2 YYEEEE. The CDR3, as DNA: TGTGCCAGCAGCTTGGGTACTCAGGAGCAGTTCTTC. Encoded protein: CASSLGTQEQFF. Combining the CDR3 with reference TRBV5-6 and TRBJ2-1 gives the whole variable domain DAGVTQSPTHLIKTRGQQVTLRCSPKSGHDTVSWYQQALGQGPQFIFQYYEEEERQRGNFPDRFSGHQFPNYSSELNVNALLLGDSALYLCASSLGTQEQFFGPGTRLTVL.

V usage is TRBV6-1 and J usage is TRBJ1-5, with D maybe TRBD1 (5 bases). Per the germline V gene, CDR1 is MNHNS and CDR2 is SASEGT. This CDR3 has 15 residues. V lost 1 base and J 4 bases, leaving 11 bases between the germline ends. CDR3 in DNA: TGTGCCAGCAGTGAAGGGGGGGGACGTAATCAGCCCCAGCATTTT. As protein: CASSEGGGRNQPQHF.